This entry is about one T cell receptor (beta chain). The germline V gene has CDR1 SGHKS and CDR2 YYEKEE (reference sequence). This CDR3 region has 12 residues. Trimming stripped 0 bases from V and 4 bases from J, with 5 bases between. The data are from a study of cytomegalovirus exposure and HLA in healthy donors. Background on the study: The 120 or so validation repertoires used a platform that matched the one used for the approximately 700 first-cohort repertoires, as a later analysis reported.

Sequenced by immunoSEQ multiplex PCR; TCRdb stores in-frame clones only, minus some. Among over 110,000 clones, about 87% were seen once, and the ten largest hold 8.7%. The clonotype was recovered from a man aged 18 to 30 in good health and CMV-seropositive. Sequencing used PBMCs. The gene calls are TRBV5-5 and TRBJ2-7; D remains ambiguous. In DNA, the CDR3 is TGTGCCAGCAGCTTGGTGGCTTACGAGCAGTACTTC. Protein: CASSLVAYEQYF.